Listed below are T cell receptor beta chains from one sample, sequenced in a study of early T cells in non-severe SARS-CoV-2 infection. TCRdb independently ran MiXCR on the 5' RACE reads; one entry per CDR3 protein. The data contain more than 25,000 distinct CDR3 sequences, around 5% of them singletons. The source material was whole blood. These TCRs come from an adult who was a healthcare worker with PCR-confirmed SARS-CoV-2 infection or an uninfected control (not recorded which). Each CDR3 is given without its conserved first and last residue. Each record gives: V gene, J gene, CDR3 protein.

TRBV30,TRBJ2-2,AWKGGRGELF
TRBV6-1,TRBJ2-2,ASSARQGGTGELF
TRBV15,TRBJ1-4,ATSRVRGAGEKLF
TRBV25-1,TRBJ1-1,ASSEARNTEAF
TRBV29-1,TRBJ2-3,SVDTTSGRPTDTQY
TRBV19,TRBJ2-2,ASSIPGWGTGELF
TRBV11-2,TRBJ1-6,ASSSIRDRNSPLH
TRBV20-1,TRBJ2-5,SASLAATETQY
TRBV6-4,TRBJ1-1,ASSAGQATEAF
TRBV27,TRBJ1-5,ASRPDTNQPQH
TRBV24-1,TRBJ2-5,ATSDTGFQETQY
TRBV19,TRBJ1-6,ATTDSSYNSPLH
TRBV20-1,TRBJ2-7,GAGLAAYEQY
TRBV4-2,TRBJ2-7,ASSQDLASGSYEQY
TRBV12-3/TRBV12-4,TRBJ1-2,ASTTGQGLLGYT
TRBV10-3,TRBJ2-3,AIRGQALGSDTQY
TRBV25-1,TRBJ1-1,ASRERVAGRAF
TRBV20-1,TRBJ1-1,SAQPGPTNTEAF
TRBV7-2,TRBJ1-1,ASSPRAGLMNTEAF
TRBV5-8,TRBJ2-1,ASSLPGLAGGPYNEQF
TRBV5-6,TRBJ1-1,ASSLAGDTEAF
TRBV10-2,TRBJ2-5,ASSEFQRVQETQY
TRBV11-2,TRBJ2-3,ASSPGLTDTQY
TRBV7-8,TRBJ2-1,ASSFYRTTSGSYNEQF
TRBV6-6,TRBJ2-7,ASSYDGGSYEQY
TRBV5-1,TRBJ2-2,ASSWEAGELF
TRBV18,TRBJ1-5,ASSPSPSDQPQH
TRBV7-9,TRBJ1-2,ATSRIGGASGYT
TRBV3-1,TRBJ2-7,ASSLYGYEQY
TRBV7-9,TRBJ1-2,ASSLWEGYT
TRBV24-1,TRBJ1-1,ATSPGGEGTEAF
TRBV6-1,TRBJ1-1,ASSDHQGRNTEAF
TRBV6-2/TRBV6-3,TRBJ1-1,ASRRFPGASWNTEAF
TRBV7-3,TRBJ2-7,ASSPRGGQYEQY
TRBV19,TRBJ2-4,ASSIGGAETGGYKNIQY
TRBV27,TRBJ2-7,ASSFRRTFPSYEQY
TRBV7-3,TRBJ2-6,ASSSRLRDSGANVLT
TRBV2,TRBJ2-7,ASSEDLAGGYEQY
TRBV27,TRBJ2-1,ASSFSDMSSYNEQF
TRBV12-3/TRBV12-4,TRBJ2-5,ASSLGQETQY
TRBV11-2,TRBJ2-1,ASSPYRAFNEQF
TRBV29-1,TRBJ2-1,SVGFGSGGAVEQF
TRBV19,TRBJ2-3,ASSIPGRGDTQY